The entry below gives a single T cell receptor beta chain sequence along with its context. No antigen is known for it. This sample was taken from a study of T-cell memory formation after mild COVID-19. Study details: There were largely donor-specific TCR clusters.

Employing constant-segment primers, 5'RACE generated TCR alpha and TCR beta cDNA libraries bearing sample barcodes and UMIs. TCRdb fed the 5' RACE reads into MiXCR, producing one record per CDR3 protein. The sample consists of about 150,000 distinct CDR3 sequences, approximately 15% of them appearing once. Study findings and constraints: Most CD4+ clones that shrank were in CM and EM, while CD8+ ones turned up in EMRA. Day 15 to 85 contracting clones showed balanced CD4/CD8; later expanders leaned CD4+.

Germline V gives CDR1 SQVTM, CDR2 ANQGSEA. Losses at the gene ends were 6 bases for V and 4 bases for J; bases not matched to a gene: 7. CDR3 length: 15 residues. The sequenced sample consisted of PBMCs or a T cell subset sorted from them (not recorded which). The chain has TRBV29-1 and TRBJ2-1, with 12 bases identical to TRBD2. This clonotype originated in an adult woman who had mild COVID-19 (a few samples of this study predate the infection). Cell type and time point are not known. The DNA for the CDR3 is TGCAGCGTGAGGACTAGCGGGACCGATTACAATGAGCAGTTCTTC. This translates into CSVRTSGTDYNEQFF.